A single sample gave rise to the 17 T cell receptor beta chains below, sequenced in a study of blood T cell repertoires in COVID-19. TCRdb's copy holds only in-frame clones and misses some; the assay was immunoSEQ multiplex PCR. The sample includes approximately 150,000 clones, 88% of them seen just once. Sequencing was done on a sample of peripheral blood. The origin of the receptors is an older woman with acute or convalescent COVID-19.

This chain's CDR3 is CASSLNVAGGPFEQFF. The CDR3, as DNA: TGTGCCAGCAGCTTGAATGTAGCGGGGGGGCCCTTTGAGCAGTTCTTC. The genes are TRBV11-2 and TRBJ2-1; TRBD2 matches 11 bases. Germline CDR1 and CDR2: SGHAT and FQNNGV. The CDR3 contains 16 residues. V lost 3 bases and J lost 9; bases outside the gene matches: 10.

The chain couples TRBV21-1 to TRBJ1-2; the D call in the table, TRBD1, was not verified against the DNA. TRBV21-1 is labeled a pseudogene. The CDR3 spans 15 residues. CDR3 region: CASSNTPQPRGGYTF. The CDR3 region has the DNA TGTGCCAGCAGCAATACGCCACAACCCAGGGGCGGCTACACCTTC.

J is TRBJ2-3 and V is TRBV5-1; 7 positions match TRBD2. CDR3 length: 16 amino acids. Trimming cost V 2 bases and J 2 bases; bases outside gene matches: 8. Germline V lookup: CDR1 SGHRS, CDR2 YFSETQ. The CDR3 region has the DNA TGCGCCAGCAGCTTCGCCACGGGACTACTCACAGATACGCAGTATTTT. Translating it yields CASSFATGLLTDTQYF.

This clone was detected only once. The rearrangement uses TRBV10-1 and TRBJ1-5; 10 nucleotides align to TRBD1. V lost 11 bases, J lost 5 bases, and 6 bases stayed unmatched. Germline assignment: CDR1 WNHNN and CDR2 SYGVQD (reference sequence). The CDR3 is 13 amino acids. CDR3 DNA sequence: TGCGCCCCCAGACAGGGGGCGCATCAGCCCCAGCATTTT. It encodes CAPRQGAHQPQHF.

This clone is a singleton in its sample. The CDR3 DNA is TGTGCCAGCAGCTTATCTACTATTTCAGGGGAACTGTTTTTT. It yields the protein CASSLSTISGELFF. The J gene is TRBJ1-4, the V gene TRBV7-2; D might be TRBD1 (6 bases). This CDR3 is 14 amino acids long. Trimming took off 2 bases at V and 12 bases at J, with 16 bases between the two ends. Germline V gene data show CDR1 as SGHTA and CDR2 as FQGNSA.

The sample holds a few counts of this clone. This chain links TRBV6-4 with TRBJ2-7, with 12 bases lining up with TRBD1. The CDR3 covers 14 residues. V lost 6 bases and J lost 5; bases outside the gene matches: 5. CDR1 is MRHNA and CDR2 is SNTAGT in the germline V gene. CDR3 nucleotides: TGTGCCAGCAGAGTGGGACAGGGGGCGGACGAGCAGTACTTC. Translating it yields CASRVGQGADEQYF.

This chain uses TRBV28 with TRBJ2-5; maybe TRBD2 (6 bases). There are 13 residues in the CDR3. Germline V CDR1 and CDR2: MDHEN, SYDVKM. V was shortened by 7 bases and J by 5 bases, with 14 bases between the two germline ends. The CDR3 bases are TGTGCCAGCAATCTACTAGCACAGGAGACCCAGTACTTC. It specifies CASNLLAQETQYF. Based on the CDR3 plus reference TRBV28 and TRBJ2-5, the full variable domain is DVKVTQSSRYLVKRTGEKVFLECVQDMDHENMFWYRQDPGLGLRLIYFSYDVKMKEKGDIPEGYSVSREKKERFSLILESASTNQTSMYLCASNLLAQETQYFGPGTRLLVL.

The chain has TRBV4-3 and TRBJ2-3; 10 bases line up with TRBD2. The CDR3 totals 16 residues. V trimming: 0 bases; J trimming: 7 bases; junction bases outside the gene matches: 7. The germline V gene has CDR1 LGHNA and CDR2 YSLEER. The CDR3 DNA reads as TGCGCCAGCAGCCAAGATCGAGCGGGGGGGAGCCATACGCAGTATTTT. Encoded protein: CASSQDRAGGSHTQYF.

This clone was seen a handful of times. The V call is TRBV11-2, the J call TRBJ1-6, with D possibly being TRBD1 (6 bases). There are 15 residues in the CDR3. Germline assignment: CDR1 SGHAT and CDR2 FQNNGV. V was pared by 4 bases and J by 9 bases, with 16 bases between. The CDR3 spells CASSSVLQGGSPLHF. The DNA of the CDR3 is TGTGCCAGCAGCTCCGTTCTACAGGGCGGTTCACCCCTCCACTTT.

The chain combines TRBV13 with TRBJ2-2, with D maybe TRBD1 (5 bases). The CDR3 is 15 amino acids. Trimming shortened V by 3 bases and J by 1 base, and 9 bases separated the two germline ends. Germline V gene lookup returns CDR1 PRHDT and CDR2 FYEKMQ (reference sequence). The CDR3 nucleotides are TGTGCCAGCAGCTTTCGGCAGGGGAACACCGGGGAGCTGTTTTTT. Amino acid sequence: CASSFRQGNTGELFF.

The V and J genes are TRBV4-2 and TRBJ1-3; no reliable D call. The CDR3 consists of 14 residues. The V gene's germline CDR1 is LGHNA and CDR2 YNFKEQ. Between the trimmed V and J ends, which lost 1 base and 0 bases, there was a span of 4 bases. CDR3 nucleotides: TGTGCCAGCAGCCAAGTCGGCTCTGGAAACACCATATATTTT. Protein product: CASSQVGSGNTIYF.

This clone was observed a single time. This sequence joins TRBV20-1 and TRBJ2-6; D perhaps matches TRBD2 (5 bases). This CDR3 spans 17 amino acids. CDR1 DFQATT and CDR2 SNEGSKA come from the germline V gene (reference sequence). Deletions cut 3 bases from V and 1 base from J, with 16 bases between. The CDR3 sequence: CSASLRTGLSGANVLTF. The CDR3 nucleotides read TGCAGTGCTAGTCTGCGGACGGGGTTATCTGGGGCCAACGTCCTGACTTTC.

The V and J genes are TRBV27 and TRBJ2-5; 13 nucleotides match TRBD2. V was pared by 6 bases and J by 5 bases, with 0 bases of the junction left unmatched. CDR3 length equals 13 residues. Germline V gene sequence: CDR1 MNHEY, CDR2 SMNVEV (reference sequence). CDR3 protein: CASRGLAGETQYF. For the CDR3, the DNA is TGTGCCAGCAGGGGACTAGCGGGGGAGACCCAGTACTTC.

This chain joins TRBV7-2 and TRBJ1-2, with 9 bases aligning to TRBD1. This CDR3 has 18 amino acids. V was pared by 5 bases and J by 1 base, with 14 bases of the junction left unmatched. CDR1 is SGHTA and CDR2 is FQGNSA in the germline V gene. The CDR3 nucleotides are TGTGCCAGCAGCGGAGGATTGGGACAGGGAATCAATAACTATGGCTACACCTTC. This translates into CASSGGLGQGINNYGYTF.

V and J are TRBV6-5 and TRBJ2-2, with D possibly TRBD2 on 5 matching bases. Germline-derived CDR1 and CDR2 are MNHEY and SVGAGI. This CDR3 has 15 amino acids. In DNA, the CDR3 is TGTGGTATCCATCGTTCGCTAGCAAACACCGGGGAGCTGTTTTTT. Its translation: CGIHRSLANTGELFF.

Here the CDR3 DNA reads TGTGCCACCAGCAGACGAAGTTGGGACAGTAATTCACCCCTCCACTTT. As protein: CATSRRSWDSNSPLHF. The chain employs TRBV15 and TRBJ1-6, with TRBD1 matching 7 bases. Germline-derived CDR1 and CDR2 are LNHNV and YYDKDF (reference sequence). The CDR3 totals 16 residues. With V trimmed by 2 bases and J by 6 bases, 7 bases remained unmatched.

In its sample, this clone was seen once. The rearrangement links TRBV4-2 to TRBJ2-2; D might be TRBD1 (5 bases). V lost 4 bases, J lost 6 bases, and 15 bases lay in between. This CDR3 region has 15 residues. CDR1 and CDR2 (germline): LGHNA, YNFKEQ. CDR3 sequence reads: CASSRSQGSPGELFF. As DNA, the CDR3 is TGTGCCAGCAGCCGAAGCCAGGGTTCCCCCGGGGAGCTGTTTTTT.